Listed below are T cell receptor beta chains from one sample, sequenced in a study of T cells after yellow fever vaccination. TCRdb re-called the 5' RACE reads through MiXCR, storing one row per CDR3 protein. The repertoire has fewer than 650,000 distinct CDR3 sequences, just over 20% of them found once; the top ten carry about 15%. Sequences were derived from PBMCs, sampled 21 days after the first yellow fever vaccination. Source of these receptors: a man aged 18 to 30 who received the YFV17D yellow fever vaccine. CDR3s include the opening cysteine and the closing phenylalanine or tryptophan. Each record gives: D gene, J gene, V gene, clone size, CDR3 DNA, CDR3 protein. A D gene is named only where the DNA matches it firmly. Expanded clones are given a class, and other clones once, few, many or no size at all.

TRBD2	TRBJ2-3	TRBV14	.	TGTGCCAGCAGCCAAGATCGGGCGGGAGCAGATACGCAGTATTTT	CASSQDRAGADTQYF
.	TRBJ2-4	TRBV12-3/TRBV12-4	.	TGTGCCAGCAGTTTTTGGCAAGCCAAAAACATTCAGTACTTC	CASSFWQAKNIQYF
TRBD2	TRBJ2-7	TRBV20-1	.	TGCAGTGCTTCTCGGGGGGGCCTCTACGAGCAGTACTTC	CSASRGGLYEQYF
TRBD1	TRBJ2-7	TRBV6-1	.	TGTGCCAGCCGCTGGGGGACAGGTCCCTCCTACGAGCAGTACTTC	CASRWGTGPSYEQYF
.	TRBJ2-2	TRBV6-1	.	TGTGCCAGCCGGGGGCCTGCCACCGGGGAGCTGTTTTTT	CASRGPATGELFF
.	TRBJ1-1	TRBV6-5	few	TGTGCCAGCAGTTCCTGGGGCGTCGACACTGAAGCTTTCTTT	CASSSWGVDTEAFF
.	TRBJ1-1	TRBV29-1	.	TGCAGCGTCCCCGGGAAATACACTGAAGCTTTCTTT	CSVPGKYTEAFF
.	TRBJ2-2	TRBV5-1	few	TGCGCCAGCAGCTCCCTCCCGCGGAACACCGGGGAGCTGTTTTTT	CASSSLPRNTGELFF
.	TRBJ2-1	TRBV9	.	TGTGCCAGCAGCAAAAACCCAAGTGGGCCTTACAATGAGCAGTTCTTC	CASSKNPSGPYNEQFF
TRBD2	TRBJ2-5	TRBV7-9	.	TGTGCCAGCAGCCCAAAGACTAGCGGCCTCGAAGAGACCCAGTACTTC	CASSPKTSGLEETQYF
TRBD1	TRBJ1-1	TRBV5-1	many	TGCGCCAGCAGCGTTACAGGGGAAACTGAAGCTTTCTTT	CASSVTGETEAFF
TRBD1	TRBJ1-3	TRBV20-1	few	TGCAGTGCTCGCAGGGGGCCCGGAAACACCATATATTTT	CSARRGPGNTIYF
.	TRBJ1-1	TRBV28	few	TGTGCCAGCAGTTTGGGTTCCGCAGGGACCCCCGAAGCTTTCTTT	CASSLGSAGTPEAFF
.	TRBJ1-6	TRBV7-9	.	TGTGCCAGCAGCTCTGAGGGACCATATTCACCCCTCCACTTT	CASSSEGPYSPLHF